The present T cell receptor beta chain was sequenced within a study of cytomegalovirus exposure and HLA in healthy donors (dated by TCRdb to the late 2010s). Study-wide context: According to an earlier analysis of 550 to 750 of the donors, 200 million or so T cells yielded 95 million to 140 million unique TCR beta sequences and more than 250 Gb of sequence data. Roughly 310 gigabases of sequencing data and approximately 85 million unique TCR sequences were included in an early release covering roughly 600 HLA-typed donors. The genetic ancestry cluster associated with self-reported Caucasian donors included roughly 84% of the approximately 410 genotyped donors. The aim of the study was to test whether cataloging public T cell receptors could identify signatures of past pathogen exposure. The T cell repertoires of 550 to 850 subjects were profiled by immunosequencing and related to cytomegalovirus serostatus. Besides the first cohort of approximately 670 subjects, a separate validation cohort made up of over a hundred different subjects was used. The study combined high-throughput TCR immunosequencing, statistical association of individual TCRs with disease status, and machine learning to predict cytomegalovirus infection status. A later analysis re-analyzed previously published TCR beta repertoires from 550 to 700 donors and added high-resolution HLA genotyping to study TCR occurrence patterns. Rather than using new phenotypic data, the later analysis identified candidate immune exposures from TCR beta sequences and from how often those sequences occurred across donors. To decide whether each TCR beta V gene segment behaved as functional or pseudogenic, an earlier analysis of approximately 600 of the donors relied on high-throughput TCR beta sequencing. Alongside the repertoire data, information on donor age, sex, ethnicity and CMV serostatus was compiled. In a later genetic analysis, genome-wide SNP genotypes for about 55% of the roughly 700 donors were used, and that subset was treated as a discovery cohort. All discovery cohort repertoires had been generated on a single sequencing platform. Class I and class II HLA loci were covered by the typing at four-digit resolution. Typing coverage varied by locus: roughly 620-640 donors for A, B, C, DRB1 and DQB1; roughly 510 for DQA1; about 590 for DPA1; under 490 for DPB1. A few DR-DQ haplotypes were treated as single units for association and clustering because of strong linkage in the cohort. On average, around 240,000 unique TCR beta nucleotide sequences were sequenced per donor among about 400 genotyped donors of the cohort, with roughly 18% of those sequences being non-productive.

The CDR3 holds 11 amino acids from the cysteine to the phenylalanine. Only the CDR3 part of the read is kept: 33 bases, read in frame from the first base. Ends trimmed: V by 4 bases, J by 4 bases; bases unmatched to a gene: 1. The germline V gene (reference sequence) supplies CDR1 GTSNPN and CDR2 SVGIG. In total, 600 or so healthy bone marrow donors made up the cohort. At the time of sampling, all cohort members were nominally healthy, though unrecorded immune exposures were likely present. The donor was CMV seropositive and was included in the group of 250 to 350 seropositive cohort members. A peripheral blood sample was collected from each donor, and TCR beta sequencing was performed on peripheral blood mononuclear cells. The Qiagen DNeasy Blood Extraction Kit was used to extract genomic DNA from the blood cell samples. The method was the immunoSEQ multiplex PCR assay. A mixture of 60 forward primers for TCR Vbeta segments and 13 reverse primers for TCR Jbeta segments was used in the multiplex PCR. The CDR3 region of rearranged TCR beta genes was amplified from genomic DNA by a multiplex PCR assay. On the Illumina HiSeq System, the amplified TCR beta libraries were sequenced as 87-base-pair reads. Concerning the study's data processing: A later analysis counted some 74 million unique TCR beta chains across the 650 to 800 repertoires, and some 11 million of these chains were shared by at least two donors. Raw reads were error-corrected and collapsed into unique sequences with a nearest-neighbor algorithm that merged closely related sequences to remove PCR and sequencing errors. To assign V, D and J gene segments, CDR3 sequences were aligned to IMGT reference sequences. For a sequence to be retained, at least a six-nucleotide match to both a V gene segment and a J gene segment was required. Rearrangements were classified as productive when the CDR3 lacked stop codons and remained in frame with V and J, and all other rearrangements were classified as non-productive. Following IMGT convention, CDR3 was defined as the stretch from the second conserved V-encoded cysteine to the conserved J-encoded phenylalanine. The earlier analysis of about 610 of the donors excluded sequences that lacked an unambiguous match to a single V gene segment. An earlier analysis of 500 to 700 of the donors classified V segments as functional when productive rearrangements were above 56.7% and as segregating when the standard deviation between donors was above 5%. A statistical classification framework was built to diagnose cytomegalovirus status from the catalog of TCR beta chain sequences. A later analysis assigned V and J genes by comparing TCR nucleotide sequences with IMGT/GENE-DB human TR gene sequences. In a later analysis, CDR3 sequences and most-parsimonious VDJ recombination scenarios were assigned using the TCRdist pipeline. In a later analysis, each TCR beta chain was defined by its CDR3 amino acid sequence together with its V-gene family, and reads without a unique V-gene family were excluded. As a way to deal with suspected cross-contamination and a sequencing artifact, a later analysis dropped 450 to 700 nucleotide sequences that were highly shared and had low generation probability. For each public chain, a later analysis derived a clonal expansion index from normalized ranks of inferred template counts within each repertoire. Generation probabilities in a later analysis came from a VDJ recombination model fitted to out-of-frame rearrangements, and those results were checked against IGoR. In a later analysis, hypergeometric tests were used to score TCR-TCR, TCR-HLA and TCR-CMV co-occurrence, with a repertoire-size bias correction applied to TCR pairs. False discovery rates were estimated in a later analysis by permuting HLA or CMV assignments 20 times. In a later analysis, co-occurring TCRs were grouped using DBSCAN, with TCRdist sequence similarity added in when clustering inside HLA-allele-positive subsets. For co-occurrence clustering, repertoires with fewer than 30,000 or more than 120,000 public chains were excluded, along with four to six repertoires with anomalous nucleotide sharing. Entries here come from immuneACCESS through TCRdb and include only in-frame sequences with V and J called. Some clones fail to appear in such tables; in the studies checked, an unresolved V gene covers under half of the shortfall, and the cause of the remainder is unknown. V and J calls plus clone size are reproduced from that table; the DNA served to infer D and trimming. For this sample the table gives approximately 190,000 clones, of which around 82% were detected only once. Clones ranked in the top ten supply 13% to 15% of the sample.

As to this clone: Its cognate antigen has yet to be identified. Per-base qualities were not stored, and no clone one base away is much larger.

What the work shows at the level of the full study, not this receptor alone: A group of highly shared sequence variants was considered likely to be a technical artifact of the sequencing pipeline. Because HLA typing was missing for some donors at each locus, association tests included only the typed subset. Some IMGT-functional V segments, including TRBV6-2 and TRBV6-3, could not be told apart with the 87-base-pair reads, so those segments were excluded. In a later genetic analysis, fewer N-insertions in productive TCRs were reported among donors in an Asian-associated ancestry cluster than the roughly 670-donor mean. A later analysis found that most CMV-associated TCR beta chains appeared HLA-restricted, with HLA associations seemingly driven largely by CMV exposure. Strong co-occurrence of HLA alleles, especially DR and DQ, made assigning TCR associations to individual alleles difficult. A further reported finding was that TCR beta sequences accurately predicted the HLA-A and HLA-B alleles for most subjects in the first cohort. In vitro tests confirmed that a few of the cytomegalovirus-associated TCR beta chains recognize cytomegalovirus antigens. Most TCR sequences were observed very rarely across donors, whereas some public TCRs were present in many individuals. The study listed 150 to 200 TCR beta chains as associated with cytomegalovirus. Presence/absence analyses assumed roughly uniform sequencing depth across donors, an assumption that may not hold. In a later analysis, several top co-occurrence clusters were reported to appear linked to parvovirus B19, influenza, CMV and Epstein-Barr virus. An earlier analysis of approximately 590 of the donors showed that most TCR beta V segments appeared in productive rearrangements either about 90% or about 30% of the time, which broadly matched IMGT annotations. In a later genetic analysis, a missense DCLRE1C variant was associated with V-gene and J-gene trimming of TCR beta chains, and the association was replicated in an independent cohort. Correlated functional status among segregating V segments might reflect linkage disequilibrium, but an unknown experimental factor could not be ruled out. A later analysis associated about 16,000 TCR beta sequences with specific HLA alleles at a false discovery rate of 0.05. The classifier was reported to diagnose cytomegalovirus status with high specificity and sensitivity in both the original and validation cohorts. Some 15 rarely observed V segments, including chromosome 9 orphons, were excluded from the earlier analysis of several hundred of the donors because counts were too low. This cohort had only TCR beta chains sequenced, and the lack of alpha or paired-chain data limited which features could be detected. According to the authors, the approach could potentially be generalized to other disease states and immunological phenotypes. A later analysis found that HLA-associated TCR beta chains were more clonally expanded and had lower generation probabilities than equally common non-associated chains. In a later analysis, the rate of TCR association differed among HLA loci, with DRB1 alleles having the most associated TCRs and HLA-C alleles having the fewest. CMV serostatus was the only immune exposure information available for the cohort.

The sequencing input was PBMCs. The TCR originated in a woman under 40 in good health and CMV-seropositive. The receptor chain draws on TRBV30 and TRBJ2-7; the junction holds 7 bases that match TRBD1. The bases read TGTGCCTGGACGACAGGGTACGAGCAGTACTTC. Its protein reads: CAWTTGYEQYF.